Each of the 8 T cell receptor beta chains below was sequenced from the same sample in a study of response to subunit inactivated influenza vaccine. In TCRdb, the RT-PCR reads were re-called with MiXCR into one record per CDR3 protein. The sample yields approximately 480,000 distinct CDR3 sequences, roughly 11% seen once. Sequences were derived from PBMCs from blood, sampled about 6 weeks after vaccination. The receptors originated from a man aged 45-65 years who received an inactivated influenza vaccine.

This clonotype was picked up many times. The V call is TRBV5-1, the J call TRBJ1-6, with D perhaps matching TRBD1 (6 bases). There are 14 residues in the CDR3. V lost 8 bases to trimming and J lost 6 bases, with 15 bases between them. CDR1 and CDR2 from the germline V gene are SGHRS and YFSETQ. DNA of the CDR3: TGCGCCAGTCAGACCGGGACACCTAATTCACCCCTCCACTTT. Its translation: CASQTGTPNSPLHF.

This clonotype showed up many times. This sequence joins TRBV10-3 and TRBJ2-1; no clear D gene. V lost 2 bases to trimming and J lost 3 bases, with 8 bases between them. The germline V gene encodes CDR1 ENHRY and CDR2 SYGVKD. The CDR3 covers 14 residues. The CDR3 loop is CAISEPSIYNEQFF. Written as DNA, the CDR3 is TGTGCCATCAGTGAGCCCTCGATCTACAATGAGCAGTTCTTC.

This clonotype was recorded many times. The chain links TRBV29-1 to TRBJ2-5, with unresolved D. This CDR3 is built from 13 residues. V dropped 3 bases and J dropped 3 bases, with 11 bases sitting between them. Germline CDR1 reads SQVTM; CDR2 reads ANQGSEA. This chain's CDR3 is CSVDSHNKETQYF. For the CDR3, the DNA is TGCAGCGTTGATAGCCACAATAAAGAGACCCAGTACTTC. Supplemented by reference TRBV29-1 and TRBJ2-5, the full variable domain reads SAVISQKPSRDICQRGTSLTIQCQVDSQVTMMFWYRQQPGQSLTLIATANQGSEATYESGFVIDKFPISRPNLTFSTLTVSNMSPEDSSIYLCSVDSHNKETQYFGPGTRLLVL.

The J gene is TRBJ1-4, the V gene TRBV5-1, with TRBD1 identical over 7 bases. Germline V gene sequence: CDR1 SGHRS, CDR2 YFSETQ. The CDR3 sequence is 15 residues long. V shed 4 bases, J shed 2 bases, and the junction held 5 bases outside the gene matches. The CDR3 coding sequence is TGCGCCAGCAGCACGAAAGGGGGCACTAATGAAAAACTGTTTTTT. Its translation is CASSTKGGTNEKLFF.

The table lists this clonotype with many counts. V usage is TRBV29-1 and J usage is TRBJ2-1; D ambiguous. Germline V lookup: CDR1 SQVTM, CDR2 ANQGSEA. V was pared by 4 bases and J by 9 bases, with 4 bases between. The CDR3 sequence is 9 residues long. In DNA, the CDR3 is TGCAGCGTTGGGGTTGAGCAGTTCTTC. Translated, it gives CSVGVEQFF.

This clonotype was seen a few times. The chain combines TRBV29-1 with TRBJ2-1; tentatively, D is TRBD1 (6 bases). Trimming took off 6 bases at V and 15 bases at J, with 18 bases between the two ends. Germline V gives CDR1 SQVTM, CDR2 ANQGSEA. The CDR3 has 11 amino acids. CDR3: CSVRDTAQGFF. Written as DNA, the CDR3 is TGCAGCGTCCGGGACACTGCACAGGGGTTCTTC.

This clonotype was picked up many times. The chain employs TRBV6-5 and TRBJ1-5, with D unclear. CDR3 length equals 15 residues. V lost 0 bases, J lost 2 bases, and 8 bases lay in between. The germline gives CDR1 MNHEY, CDR2 SVGAGI. This CDR3 is CASSYSAGGNQPQHF. The CDR3 DNA reads TGTGCCAGCAGTTACTCGGCAGGAGGCAATCAGCCCCAGCATTTT.

A few counts support this clonotype. The chain carries TRBV11-1 and TRBJ2-2, with 12 bases matching TRBD2. The germline V gene encodes CDR1 SGHAT and CDR2 FQDESV (reference sequence). CDR3 size: 19 residues. The junction had 9 bases not matched to a gene; V was cut back by 1 base and J by 3 bases. Here the CDR3 reads CASSLVSWTSGNHTGELFF. The CDR3 region has the DNA TGTGCCAGCAGCTTAGTTTCCTGGACTAGCGGGAACCACACCGGGGAGCTGTTTTTT.